Listed here are 27 T cell receptor beta chains from one sample, sequenced in a study of blood T cell repertoires in COVID-19. Produced via immunoSEQ multiplex PCR; TCRdb's table is partial and in-frame only. The sample contains over 100,000 clones, 70% to 90% of which appear only once. Sequencing was done on a sample of peripheral blood. These TCRs come from a man aged 40-49 years with acute or convalescent COVID-19.

This sequence joins TRBV6-1 and TRBJ1-4; TRBD1 matches at 8 bases. CDR1 is MNHNS and CDR2 is SASEGT in the germline V gene. The CDR3 totals 14 residues. V lost 2 bases, J lost 7 bases, and 3 bases stayed unmatched. CDR3: CASSEWTGFEKLFF. DNA of the CDR3: TGTGCCAGCAGTGAATGGACAGGGTTTGAAAAACTGTTTTTT.

V gene TRBV7-3 combines with J gene TRBJ2-3; 10 bases agree with TRBD2. Per the germline V gene, CDR1 is SGHTA and CDR2 is FQGTGA. The CDR3 runs to 16 residues. J was trimmed by 2 bases and V by 5 bases; bases with no gene match: 7. This chain's CDR3 is CASSALAGALTDTQYF. The CDR3 coding sequence is TGTGCCAGCAGCGCCCTAGCGGGGGCCCTCACAGATACGCAGTATTTT.

This clone was seen more than once but under ten times. The CDR3: CASSEIPQDYGYTF. CDR3 DNA: TGTGCCAGCAGTGAAATCCCCCAGGATTATGGCTACACCTTC. The chain has TRBV2 and TRBJ1-2; no definite D call. The ends were cut back, 2 bases at V and 5 bases at J, with 12 bases in the middle. The CDR3 runs 14 residues. Germline assignment: CDR1 SNHLY and CDR2 FYNNEI.

This clone was detected once. The chain employs TRBV28 and TRBJ2-5, with 12 bases aligning to TRBD2. The CDR3 sequence is 14 residues long. Trimming removed 4 bases from V and 6 bases from J; junction bases left unmatched: 3. The germline V gene encodes CDR1 MDHEN and CDR2 SYDVKM. The CDR3 reads CASSSGLAGKTQYF. DNA for the CDR3: TGTGCCAGCAGTTCCGGACTAGCGGGAAAGACCCAGTACTTC.

The chain combines TRBV7-3 with TRBJ1-6; tentatively, D is TRBD1 (6 bases). With 6 bases removed from V and 7 bases from J, the gap between germline ends came to 10 bases. This CDR3 is 13 amino acids long. Per the germline V gene, CDR1 is SGHTA and CDR2 is FQGTGA. The CDR3 here is CASRYDRNSPLHF. CDR3 bases: TGTGCCAGCAGGTACGACAGGAATTCACCCCTCCACTTT.

CDR3 protein: CASSGTDGNTIYF. CDR3 sequence (DNA): TGTGCCAGCTCTGGGACAGACGGAAACACCATATATTTT. The chain couples TRBV18 to TRBJ1-3; 7 bases map to TRBD1. CDR3 size: 13 residues. The V and J ends lost 6 bases and 4 bases, in that order; junction bases with no gene match: 3. Per the germline V gene, CDR1 is KGHSH and CDR2 is LQKENI.

The chain uses TRBV2 and TRBJ2-1; the D gene is possibly TRBD2 (6 bases). CDR3 length: 11 residues. V gave up 8 bases and J gave up 5 bases, with 7 bases separating them. The germline V gene encodes CDR1 SNHLY and CDR2 FYNNEI. The CDR3 coding sequence is TGTGCCAGCGGGACTCACAATGAGCAGTTCTTC. This sequence encodes CASGTHNEQFF.

V usage is TRBV7-2 and J usage is TRBJ2-7; D perhaps matches TRBD2 (5 bases). V gave up 3 bases and J gave up 7 bases, with 16 bases separating them. The CDR3 is 14 residues long. In germline, CDR1 is SGHTA, CDR2 FQGNSA. The chain's CDR3 is CASSFNGLVGEQYF. DNA for the CDR3: TGTGCCAGCAGCTTCAACGGACTGGTCGGGGAGCAGTACTTC.

This chain links TRBV5-5 with TRBJ2-7; unclear D gene. Trimming cost V 0 bases and J 6 bases, with 10 bases left between them. This CDR3 contains 13 residues. From germline, CDR1 is SGHKS and CDR2 YYEKEE (reference sequence). DNA of the CDR3: TGTGCCAGCAGCTTGGAATTCTCCGGCGAGCAGTACTTC. Translated, it gives CASSLEFSGEQYF.

V gene TRBV19 combines with J gene TRBJ2-1; 11 nucleotides align to TRBD2. The CDR3 covers 14 residues. CDR1 and CDR2 (germline): LNHDA, SQIVND (reference sequence). The V and J ends lost 5 bases and 8 bases, in that order; junction bases with no gene match: 5. CDR3 nucleotide sequence: TGTGCCAGTAGTGATAGCGGGAGGGGGGATGAGCAGTTCTTC. Protein sequence: CASSDSGRGDEQFF.

This clone was seen only a few times. This sequence joins TRBV6-5 and TRBJ2-1; D is perhaps TRBD2 (5 bases). V dropped 7 bases and J dropped 0 bases, with 13 bases sitting between them. This CDR3 has 15 amino acids. In germline, CDR1 is MNHEY, CDR2 SVGAGI. The CDR3 DNA reads as TGTGCCAGCAACGTGGGGAGAAGCTCCTACAATGAGCAGTTCTTC. Translated: CASNVGRSSYNEQFF.

V usage is TRBV7-2 and J usage is TRBJ2-5, with 8 bases aligning to TRBD2. V gave up 1 base and J gave up 1 base; unmatched junction bases: 5. This CDR3 has 16 residues. Germline CDR1 reads SGHTA; CDR2 reads FQGNSA. The CDR3 spells CASSLGTSGPQETQYF. The CDR3 region has the DNA TGTGCCAGCAGCTTAGGCACTAGCGGCCCCCAAGAGACCCAGTACTTC.

This clone came up once. DNA of the CDR3: TGCAGTGCCCCGGACTCGGGGGGCTACACCTTC. This codes for CSAPDSGGYTF. This chain connects TRBV20-1 to TRBJ1-2; D is uncertain. Germline-derived CDR1 and CDR2 are DFQATT and SNEGSKA (reference sequence). Trimming removed 6 bases from V and 8 bases from J, with 13 bases in between. The CDR3 runs to 11 residues.

The chain combines TRBV7-2 with TRBJ2-7; TRBD1 matches 7 bases. This CDR3 spans 13 amino acids. Per the germline V gene, CDR1 is SGHTA and CDR2 is FQGNSA. V dropped 5 bases and J dropped 6; count of bases not matched to a gene: 7. CDR3 amino acids: CASSDRQGSEQYF. For the CDR3, the DNA is TGTGCCAGCAGCGACAGACAGGGATCCGAGCAGTACTTC.

This rearrangement joins TRBV15 to TRBJ1-1; 7 bases align to TRBD1. Germline CDR1 is LNHNV and CDR2 is YYDKDF (reference sequence). After removal of 1 base from V and 5 bases from J, the junction contained 7 bases not matched to a gene. CDR3 length equals 15 residues. The DNA of the CDR3 is TGTGCCACCAGCAGAGGAGGGGGCCGGGGGACTGAAGCTTTCTTT. It translates to CATSRGGGRGTEAFF.

The table lists this clone with a count of one. The V and J genes are TRBV7-8 and TRBJ1-6; the D gene is possibly TRBD1 (6 bases). There are 19 residues in the CDR3. V lost 1 base, J lost 0 bases, and 16 bases lay in between. Looked up from germline, CDR1 is SGHVS and CDR2 is FQNEAQ. CDR3 sequence (DNA): TGTGCCAGCAGCTTAGGGCTCAGGGGCTACAGCTCCTATAATTCACCCCTCCACTTT. Protein sequence: CASSLGLRGYSSYNSPLHF.

This sequence joins TRBV6-4 and TRBJ2-7, with 10 bases lining up with TRBD1. Germline CDR1 reads MRHNA; CDR2 reads SNTAGT. The CDR3 runs 13 residues. V gave up 5 bases and J gave up 3 bases; unmatched junction bases: 1. CDR3 DNA sequence: TGTGCCAGCAGTTGGGACAGGGGCTACGAGCAGTACTTC. It specifies CASSWDRGYEQYF.

This clone has only one observation. The rearrangement links TRBV2 to TRBJ2-2; 9 positions agree with TRBD1. Germline V CDR1 and CDR2: SNHLY, FYNNEI. V was clipped by 5 bases and J by 1 base; unmatched bases: 2. The CDR3 is 15 amino acids. CDR3 in DNA: TGTGCCAGCAGTCGACAGGGGGGGAACACCGGGGAGCTGTTTTTT. Amino acid sequence: CASSRQGGNTGELFF.

The chain combines TRBV11-2 with TRBJ1-1; D is perhaps TRBD1 (6 bases). Germline CDR1 SGHAT, CDR2 FQNNGV. V was clipped by 6 bases and J by 1 base, with 12 bases between them. This CDR3 region has 14 residues. The CDR3 nucleotides are TGTGCCAGCAGGAATTCCAGGGGGAACACTGAAGCTTTCTTT. As protein: CASRNSRGNTEAFF.

The chain links TRBV5-1 to TRBJ1-1; tentatively, D is TRBD1 (5 bases). Germline loops: CDR1 SGHRS, CDR2 YFSETQ. V was cut by 2 bases and J by 1 base, with 12 bases left in between. The CDR3 extends over 15 amino acids. CDR3 in amino acids: CASSFFGAANTEAFF. The CDR3 region has the DNA TGCGCCAGCAGCTTTTTTGGGGCCGCGAACACTGAAGCTTTCTTT.

This chain's CDR3 is CASSEDRGRSYEQYF. The CDR3 nucleotides read TGTGCCAGCAGTGAGGACAGGGGGCGAAGCTACGAGCAGTACTTC. The chain recombines TRBV6-1 with TRBJ2-7; 11 bases fit TRBD1. V lost 3 bases, J lost 3 bases, and 4 bases stayed unmatched. This CDR3 region has 15 residues. The germline V gene encodes CDR1 MNHNS and CDR2 SASEGT.

This chain joins TRBV27 and TRBJ2-1; 11 bases match TRBD1. In germline, CDR1 is MNHEY, CDR2 SMNVEV (reference sequence). Germline trimming cut 4 bases from V and 8 bases from J; bases unmatched to any gene: 7. The CDR3 sequence is 15 residues long. CDR3 sequence (DNA): TGTGCCAGCAGTTCCCTGGGACAGGGGGGCGATGAGCAGTTCTTC. Translation: CASSSLGQGGDEQFF.

The V call is TRBV7-9, the J call TRBJ2-5, with a weak D call TRBD1 (5 bases). This CDR3 region has 11 residues. Germline CDR1 SEHNR, CDR2 FQNEAQ (reference sequence). V shed 9 bases and J shed 5 bases, with 10 bases lying between them. CDR3 in DNA: TGTGCCAGTCAGGGCCTGGAGACCCAGTACTTC. As protein: CASQGLETQYF.

The chain combines TRBV6-5 with TRBJ2-3; 7 nucleotides line up with TRBD2. J was trimmed by 10 bases and V by 11 bases; bases with no gene match: 18. The length of the CDR3 is 14 residues. Germline V lookup: CDR1 MNHEY, CDR2 SVGAGI. CDR3 sequence reads: CAPPREVTPVAQYF. The CDR3 DNA follows: TGTGCCCCTCCCCGGGAGGTTACCCCAGTGGCGCAGTATTTT.

This clone has just one count. The rearrangement uses TRBV2 and TRBJ1-2; weak D call: TRBD1 (5 bases). V was shortened by 8 bases and J by 5 bases, with 21 bases between the two germline ends. The CDR3 runs to 15 residues. Germline V gives CDR1 SNHLY, CDR2 FYNNEI. CDR3 DNA: TGTGCCAGCTCCATGTCGAGCAGGGCGAATTATGGCTACACCTTC. It codes for CASSMSSRANYGYTF. The full variable domain, in which reference TRBV2 and TRBJ1-2 provide the parts outside the CDR3, is EPEVTQTPSHQVTQMGQEVILRCVPISNHLYFYWYRQILGQKVEFLVSFYNNEISEKSEIFDDQFSVERPDGSNFTLKIRSTKLEDSAMYFCASSMSSRANYGYTFGSGTRLTVV.

This chain uses TRBV6-5 with TRBJ1-1, with 9 bases fitting TRBD1. The ends lost 8 bases at V and 7 bases at J; junction bases unmatched: 8. The CDR3 length is 13 residues. Per germline, CDR1 MNHEY and CDR2 SVGAGI. CDR3 DNA: TGTGCCAGCTCTCGAACGGGACAGGGTGAAGCTTTCTTT. Translated, it gives CASSRTGQGEAFF.

The chain uses TRBV7-2 and TRBJ2-7, with 7 positions matching TRBD1. Germline V lookup: CDR1 SGHTA, CDR2 FQGNSA. The CDR3 sequence is 15 residues long. The J segment lost 0 bases and the V segment lost 6 bases, leaving 8 bases of the junction unmatched. The CDR3 DNA follows: TGTGCCAGCAGGGTAACGACAGGGTTCTCCTACGAGCAGTACTTC. It encodes CASRVTTGFSYEQYF.